The present TCR beta chain was sequenced within a study of prognosis after radiotherapy for stage I lung cancer. Study results and caveats: Samples before stereotactic body radiation therapy had more unique TCR clones (median 10,088 versus 6,861).

Multiplex PCR, run in two rounds, amplified TCR beta CDR3 from genomic DNA. Amplification during the initial PCR round employed primers specific to each TRBV and TRBJ gene. A single record per CDR3 protein comes from TCRdb applying MiXCR to the multiplex PCR reads. The sample holds around 20,000 distinct CDR3 sequences, 44% seen once. This clonotype was recorded at least ten times. Antigen: not known. In germline, CDR1 is GTSNPN, CDR2 SVGIG (reference sequence). The CDR3 is 15 amino acids. Trimming cost V 4 bases and J 2 bases, with 17 bases left between them. The clonotype comes from a donor over 45 with non-small cell lung cancer. The starting material was PBMCs, obtained before or after stereotactic body radiation therapy (not recorded which). The J gene is TRBJ1-1, the V gene TRBV30, with D possibly being TRBD1 (5 bases). The CDR3 loop reads CAWTLLGGENTEAFF. The CDR3 nucleotides read TGTGCCTGGACCCTGTTGGGGGGGGAAAACACTGAAGCTTTCTTT.